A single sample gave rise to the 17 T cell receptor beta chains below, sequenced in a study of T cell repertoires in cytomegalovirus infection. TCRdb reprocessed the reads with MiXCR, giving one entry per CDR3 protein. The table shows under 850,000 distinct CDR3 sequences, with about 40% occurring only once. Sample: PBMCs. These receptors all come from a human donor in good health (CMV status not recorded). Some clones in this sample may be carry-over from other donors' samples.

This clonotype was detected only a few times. CDR3 nucleotide sequence: TGTGCCAGCAGGCCAGGACACGGGAACACTGAAGCTTTCTTT. Translation gives CASRPGHGNTEAFF. The chain carries TRBV7-6 and TRBJ1-1; a possible D gene is TRBD1 (5 bases). CDR1 and CDR2 (germline): SGHVS, FNYEAQ. The CDR3 covers 14 residues. Trimming took off 6 bases at V and 1 base at J, with 12 bases between the two ends.

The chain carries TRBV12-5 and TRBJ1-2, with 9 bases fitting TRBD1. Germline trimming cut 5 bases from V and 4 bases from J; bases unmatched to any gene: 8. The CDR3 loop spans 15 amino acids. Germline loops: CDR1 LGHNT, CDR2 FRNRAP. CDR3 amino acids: CASGLGGQGAYGYTF. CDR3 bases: TGTGCTAGTGGTCTGGGGGGACAGGGAGCCTATGGCTACACCTTC.

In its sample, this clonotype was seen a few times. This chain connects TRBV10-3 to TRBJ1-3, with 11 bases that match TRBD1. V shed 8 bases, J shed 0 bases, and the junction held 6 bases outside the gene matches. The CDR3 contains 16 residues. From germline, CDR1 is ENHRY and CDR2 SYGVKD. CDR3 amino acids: CAIAGTGGSSGNTIYF. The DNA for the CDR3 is TGTGCCATCGCCGGGACAGGGGGGAGCTCTGGAAACACCATATATTTT.

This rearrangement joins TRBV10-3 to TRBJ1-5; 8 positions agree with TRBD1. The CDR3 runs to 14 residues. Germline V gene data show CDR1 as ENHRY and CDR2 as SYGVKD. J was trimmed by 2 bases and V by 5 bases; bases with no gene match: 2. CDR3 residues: CAISRTGRNQPQHF. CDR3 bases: TGTGCCATCAGTCGGACAGGGCGCAATCAGCCCCAGCATTTT.

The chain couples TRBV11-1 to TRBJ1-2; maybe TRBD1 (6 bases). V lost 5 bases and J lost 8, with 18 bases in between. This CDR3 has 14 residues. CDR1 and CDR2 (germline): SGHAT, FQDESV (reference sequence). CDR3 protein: CASSGLTGTRGYTF. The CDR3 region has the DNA TGTGCCAGCAGCGGTCTCACAGGGACTCGAGGCTACACCTTC.

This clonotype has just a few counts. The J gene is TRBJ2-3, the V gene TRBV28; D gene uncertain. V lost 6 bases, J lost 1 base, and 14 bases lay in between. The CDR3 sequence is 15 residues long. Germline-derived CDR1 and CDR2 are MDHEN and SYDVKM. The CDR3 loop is CASRSRVRGTDTQYF. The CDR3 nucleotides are TGTGCCAGCAGGTCTCGGGTCCGCGGCACAGATACGCAGTATTTT.

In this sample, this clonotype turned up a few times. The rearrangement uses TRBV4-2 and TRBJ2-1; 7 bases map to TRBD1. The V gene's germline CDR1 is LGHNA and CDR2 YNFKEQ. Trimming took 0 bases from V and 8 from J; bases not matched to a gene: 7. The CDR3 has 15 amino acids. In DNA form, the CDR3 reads TGTGCCAGCAGCCAAGAAGAACAGGGGCCTGATGAGCAGTTCTTC. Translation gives CASSQEEQGPDEQFF.

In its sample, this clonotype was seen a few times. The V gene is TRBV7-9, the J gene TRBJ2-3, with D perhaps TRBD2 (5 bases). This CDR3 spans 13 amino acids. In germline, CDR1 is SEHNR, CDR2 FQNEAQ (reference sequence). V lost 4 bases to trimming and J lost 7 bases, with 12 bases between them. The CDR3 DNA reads TGTGCCAGCAGCTCGACTATTCAGCATACGCAGTATTTT. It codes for CASSSTIQHTQYF.

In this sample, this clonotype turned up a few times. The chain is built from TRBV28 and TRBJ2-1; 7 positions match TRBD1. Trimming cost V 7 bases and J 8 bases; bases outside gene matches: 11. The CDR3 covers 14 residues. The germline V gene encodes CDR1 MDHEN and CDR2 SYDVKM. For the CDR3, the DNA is TGTGCCAGCATCGGGACAGTAAGCCCCTATGAGCAGTTCTTC. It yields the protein CASIGTVSPYEQFF.

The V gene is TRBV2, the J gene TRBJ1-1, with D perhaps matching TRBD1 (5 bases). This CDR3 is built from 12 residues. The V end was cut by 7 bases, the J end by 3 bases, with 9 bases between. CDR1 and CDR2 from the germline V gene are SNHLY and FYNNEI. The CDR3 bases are TGTGCCAGCATCGGGGGGTACACTGAAGCTTTCTTT. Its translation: CASIGGYTEAFF.

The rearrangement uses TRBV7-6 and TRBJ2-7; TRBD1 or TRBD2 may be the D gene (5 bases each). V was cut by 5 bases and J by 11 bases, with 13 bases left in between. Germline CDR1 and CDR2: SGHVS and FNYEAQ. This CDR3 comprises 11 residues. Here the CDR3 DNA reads TGTGCCAGCAGCGAGGACAACGGGGAGTACTTC. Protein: CASSEDNGEYF.

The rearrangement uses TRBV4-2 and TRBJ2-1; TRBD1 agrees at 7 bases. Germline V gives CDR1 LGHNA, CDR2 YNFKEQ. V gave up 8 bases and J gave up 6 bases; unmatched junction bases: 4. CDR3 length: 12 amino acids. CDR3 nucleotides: TGTGCCAGCGGACGACAGGGCAATGAGCAGTTCTTC. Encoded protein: CASGRQGNEQFF.

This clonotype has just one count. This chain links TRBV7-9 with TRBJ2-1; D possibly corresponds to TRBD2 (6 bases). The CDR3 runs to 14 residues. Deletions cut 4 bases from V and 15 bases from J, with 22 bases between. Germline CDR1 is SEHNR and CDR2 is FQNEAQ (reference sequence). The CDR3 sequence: CASSSQPGLSGGFF. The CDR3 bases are TGTGCCAGCAGCTCCCAGCCCGGACTTAGCGGCGGGTTCTTC.

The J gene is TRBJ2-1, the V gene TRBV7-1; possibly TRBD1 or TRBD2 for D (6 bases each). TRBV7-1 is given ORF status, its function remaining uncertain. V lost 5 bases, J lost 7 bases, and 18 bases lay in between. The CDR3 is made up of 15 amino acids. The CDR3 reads CASSPSGGRKNEQFF. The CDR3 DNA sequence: TGTGCCAGCAGCCCAAGTGGGGGGCGCAAGAATGAGCAGTTCTTC.

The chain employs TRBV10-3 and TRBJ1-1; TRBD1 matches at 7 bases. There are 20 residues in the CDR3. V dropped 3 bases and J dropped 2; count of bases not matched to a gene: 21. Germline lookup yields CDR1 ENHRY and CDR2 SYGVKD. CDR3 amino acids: CAISEGEGDREKGPNTEAFF. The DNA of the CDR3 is TGTGCCATCAGTGAAGGGGAAGGTGACAGGGAAAAGGGCCCCAACACTGAAGCTTTCTTT.

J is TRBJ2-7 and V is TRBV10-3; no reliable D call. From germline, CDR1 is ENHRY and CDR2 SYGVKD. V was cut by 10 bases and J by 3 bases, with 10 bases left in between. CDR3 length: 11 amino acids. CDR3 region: CATKSNYEQYF. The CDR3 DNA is TGTGCCACGAAGTCGAACTACGAGCAGTACTTC.

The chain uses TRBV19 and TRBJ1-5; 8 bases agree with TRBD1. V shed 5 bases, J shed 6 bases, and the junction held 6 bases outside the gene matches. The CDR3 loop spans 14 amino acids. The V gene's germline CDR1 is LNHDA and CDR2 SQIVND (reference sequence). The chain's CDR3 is CASSGQGPGQPQHF. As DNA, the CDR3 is TGTGCCAGTAGTGGACAGGGTCCGGGTCAGCCCCAGCATTTT.